The 32 T cell receptor beta chains presented below share a single source sample, sequenced in a study of Ad26.COV2.S vaccination and SARS-CoV-2 variants. Sequencing used immunoSEQ multiplex PCR; TCRdb keeps in-frame clones, though not all of them. The table includes about 400,000 clones, about nine tenths detected once. Treatment meaning: 15 to 20 received Ad26.COV2.S at low or high dose, single or two shots; 5 received placebo; per-sample allocation not given. Day 63 after the first injection of vaccine or placebo was the sampling time. This material consisted of peripheral blood, taken in a trial of Ad26.COV2.S vaccine versus placebo. The receptors were sampled from a person between 18 and 65 years old who received the Ad26.COV2.S COVID-19 vaccine or a placebo.

The CDR3 is CASSPRGGRSGGEQYF. CDR3 nucleotides: TGTGCCAGCTCGCCTCGTGGGGGGCGTTCGGGGGGCGAGCAGTACTTC. The rearrangement uses TRBV18 and TRBJ2-7; D perhaps matches TRBD2 (7 bases). CDR1 and CDR2 (germline): KGHSH, LQKENI. The length of the CDR3 is 16 residues. Trimming removed 6 bases at V and 6 bases at J, with 24 bases between.

This clone was recorded once. The V and J genes are TRBV19 and TRBJ2-1; 7 bases map to TRBD2. The length of the CDR3 is 17 residues. The junction had 10 bases not matched to a gene; V was cut back by 3 bases and J by 2 bases. Per the germline V gene, CDR1 is LNHDA and CDR2 is SQIVND (reference sequence). The CDR3 sequence is CASSILSAGETYNEQFF. The CDR3 region has the DNA TGTGCCAGTAGTATTTTAAGTGCGGGGGAAACCTACAATGAGCAGTTCTTC.

This chain links TRBV30 with TRBJ2-1, with a weak D call TRBD1 (5 bases). The CDR3 has 12 residues. Looked up from germline, CDR1 is GTSNPN and CDR2 is SVGIG (reference sequence). The V and J ends lost 4 bases and 2 bases respectively, with 6 bases between them. CDR3 in amino acids: CAWTDTYNEQFF. The CDR3 DNA reads as TGTGCCTGGACGGACACCTACAATGAGCAGTTCTTC.

In its sample, this clone was seen once. This chain's CDR3 is CAISELGQDYNEQFF. DNA for the CDR3: TGTGCCATCAGTGAGTTAGGACAAGACTACAATGAGCAGTTCTTC. The chain couples TRBV10-3 to TRBJ2-1; D possibly corresponds to TRBD1 (5 bases). The V gene lost 1 base and the J gene lost 3 bases, with 10 bases spanning the gap. In germline, CDR1 is ENHRY, CDR2 SYGVKD. The CDR3 is 15 residues long.

The CDR3 loop is CASSITGGYEQYF. CDR3 in DNA: TGTGCCAGCAGCATCACAGGGGGATACGAGCAGTACTTC. J is TRBJ2-7 and V is TRBV11-2; 8 bases are shared with TRBD1. This CDR3 is 13 amino acids long. CDR1 and CDR2 from the germline V gene are SGHAT and FQNNGV. The V gene end was trimmed by 5 bases and the J gene end by 4 bases; junction bases not matched to a gene: 4.

Worth noting for this clone: Other DNA sequences in this specimen translate into the identical CDR3. The chain recombines TRBV11-1 with TRBJ2-3; TRBD2 aligns across 14 bases. The J segment lost 1 base and the V segment lost 5 bases, leaving 2 bases of the junction unmatched. Germline lookup yields CDR1 SGHAT and CDR2 FQDESV (reference sequence). The CDR3 sequence is 16 residues long. CDR3 bases: TGTGCCAGCAGCCTGGGACTAGCGGGGGGCACAGATACGCAGTATTTT. Translated, it gives CASSLGLAGGTDTQYF.

The genes are TRBV7-9 and TRBJ1-2; 10 bases align to TRBD1. This CDR3 is built from 15 residues. Germline trimming cut 1 base from V and 6 bases from J; bases unmatched to any gene: 5. The germline gives CDR1 SEHNR, CDR2 FQNEAQ (reference sequence). This CDR3 reads CASSLGTGGGNGYTF. The CDR3 bases are TGTGCCAGCAGCTTAGGGACAGGGGGTGGAAATGGCTACACCTTC. Full variable domain (missing parts from reference TRBV7-9 and TRBJ1-2): DTGVSQNPRHKITKRGQNVTFRCDPISEHNRLYWYRQTLGQGPEFLTYFQNEAQLEKSRLLSDRFSAERPKGSFSTLEIQRTEQGDSAMYLCASSLGTGGGNGYTFGSGTRLTVV.

The chain links TRBV6-5 to TRBJ1-4; 12 bases agree with TRBD1. The V segment lost 6 bases and the J segment 2 bases; nucleotides outside the gene matches: 1. Germline CDR1 MNHEY, CDR2 SVGAGI. This CDR3 contains 15 residues. The chain's CDR3 is CASRGQGATNEKLFF. The CDR3 coding sequence is TGTGCCAGCAGGGGACAGGGGGCGACTAATGAAAAACTGTTTTTT.

The J gene is TRBJ2-2, the V gene TRBV6-5, with 11 positions matching TRBD1. Germline loops: CDR1 MNHEY, CDR2 SVGAGI. J gave up 5 bases and V 6 bases, and 2 bases lay outside the gene matches. The length of the CDR3 is 14 residues. The CDR3 DNA reads TGTGCCAGCAGCAGGGACAGGGGGACCGGGGAGCTGTTTTTT. This encodes CASSRDRGTGELFF.

This rearrangement joins TRBV7-9 to TRBJ1-1; the D is unclear. The germline V and J ends were trimmed by 2 bases and 10 bases, with 17 bases remaining between them. There are 14 residues in the CDR3. Looked up from germline, CDR1 is SEHNR and CDR2 is FQNEAQ (reference sequence). The CDR3 protein is CASSLLLGSEVAFF. The CDR3 DNA reads TGTGCCAGCAGCTTACTTCTCGGTTCGGAGGTAGCTTTCTTT.

This clone was detected once. The chain joins TRBV10-2 to TRBJ2-5; D may be TRBD1 or TRBD2 (5 bases each). Looked up from germline, CDR1 is WSHSY and CDR2 is SAAADI. Trimming shortened V by 0 bases and J by 6 bases, and 8 bases separated the two germline ends. CDR3 size: 13 residues. CDR3 sequence reads: CASSESWGQTQYF. As DNA, the CDR3 is TGCGCCAGCAGTGAGTCATGGGGACAGACCCAGTACTTC.

This chain joins TRBV30 and TRBJ2-3; unclear D gene. Germline V gene sequence: CDR1 GTSNPN, CDR2 SVGIG (reference sequence). This CDR3 is 14 amino acids long. The V gene lost 2 bases and the J gene lost 2 bases, with 11 bases spanning the gap. Here the CDR3 DNA reads TGTGCCTGGAGTAGTCCCAGTACCACAGATACGCAGTATTTT. Translation: CAWSSPSTTDTQYF.

To note about this clone: Other DNA variants within this sample encode the same CDR3. This chain joins TRBV7-8 and TRBJ2-5; tentatively, D is TRBD1 (5 bases). The germline CDR1 and CDR2 sequences are SGHVS and FQNEAQ. The CDR3 sequence is 13 residues long. Trimming removed 5 bases at V and 2 bases at J, with 9 bases between. This CDR3 is CASSLDRQETQYF. The CDR3 DNA sequence: TGTGCCAGCAGCCTTGACAGACAAGAGACCCAGTACTTC.

The rearrangement joins TRBV7-2 to TRBJ2-4, with D possibly being TRBD1 or TRBD2 (5 bases each). CDR3 length: 14 residues. V dropped 4 bases and J dropped 1 base, with 8 bases sitting between them. In germline, CDR1 is SGHTA, CDR2 FQGNSA. The CDR3 loop reads CASSSEGAKNIQYF. The CDR3 coding sequence is TGTGCCAGCAGCTCCGAGGGGGCCAAAAACATTCAGTACTTC.

The chain recombines TRBV27 with TRBJ2-6; 8 bases fit TRBD1. The germline gives CDR1 MNHEY, CDR2 SMNVEV (reference sequence). The CDR3 has 19 residues. Trimming cost V 2 bases and J 0 bases; bases outside gene matches: 9. CDR3 coding DNA: TGTGCCAGCAGTTTAAGGACAGGGATTCCCCTCTCTGGGGCCAACGTCCTGACTTTC. This codes for CASSLRTGIPLSGANVLTF.

This chain uses TRBV19 with TRBJ1-1, with TRBD1 identical over 9 bases. This CDR3 is 14 amino acids long. CDR1 and CDR2 from the germline V gene are LNHDA and SQIVND (reference sequence). The V segment lost 1 base and the J segment 3 bases; nucleotides outside the gene matches: 0. CDR3 amino acids: CASSIGDRDTEAFF. CDR3 DNA: TGTGCCAGTAGTATAGGGGACAGGGACACTGAAGCTTTCTTT.

The rearrangement links TRBV2 to TRBJ2-3; D is unclear. V gave up 4 bases and J gave up 6 bases, with 14 bases separating them. The CDR3 contains 14 residues. Germline V lookup: CDR1 SNHLY, CDR2 FYNNEI. The chain's CDR3 is CASSGLAAADTQYF. The CDR3 DNA follows: TGTGCCAGCAGTGGATTGGCGGCTGCTGATACGCAGTATTTT.

This clone was seen only a few times. This chain connects TRBV12-5 to TRBJ1-4, with D maybe TRBD1 (6 bases). CDR1 and CDR2 from the germline V gene are LGHNT and FRNRAP. V was cut by 7 bases and J by 0 bases, with 9 bases left in between. CDR3 length: 14 amino acids. CDR3 sequence reads: CASAPGATNEKLFF. The CDR3, as DNA: TGTGCTAGTGCTCCAGGGGCAACTAATGAAAAACTGTTTTTT.

The CDR3 nucleotides are TGTGCCAGCAGTGACGGGGGGAAAGAGACCCAGTACTTC. Amino acid sequence: CASSDGGKETQYF. J is TRBJ2-5 and V is TRBV6-2 or TRBV6-3, with TRBD2 matching 7 bases. Trimming at V came to 5 bases and at J to 3 bases, leaving 3 bases not matched to a gene. CDR1 is MNHEY and CDR2 is SVGEGT in the germline V gene. This CDR3 region has 13 residues.

V is TRBV6-2 or TRBV6-3 and J is TRBJ2-7, with 9 bases fitting TRBD1. The germline V gene encodes CDR1 MNHEY and CDR2 SVGEGT. This CDR3 contains 16 residues. J gave up 0 bases and V 0 bases, and 3 bases lay outside the gene matches. The DNA for the CDR3 is TGTGCCAGCAGTTACTCAGGGACAGGGAACTCCTACGAGCAGTACTTC. This codes for CASSYSGTGNSYEQYF.

This clone was counted a single time. The chain employs TRBV2 and TRBJ2-3; 8 bases fit TRBD1. V dropped 5 bases and J dropped 1; count of bases not matched to a gene: 5. Germline-derived CDR1 and CDR2 are SNHLY and FYNNEI. The length of the CDR3 is 15 residues. The CDR3 region has the DNA TGTGCCAGCAGTCCGGACAGGGAACGCACAGATACGCAGTATTTT. This translates into CASSPDRERTDTQYF.

The chain carries TRBV6-2 or TRBV6-3 and TRBJ2-2, with 8 bases identical to TRBD2. CDR1 is MNHEY, CDR2 SVGEGT, per germline. The trim removed 2 bases at V and 7 bases at J, leaving 3 bases unmatched. The CDR3 consists of 14 residues. CDR3 region: CASSYGSGDGELFF. The CDR3, as DNA: TGTGCCAGCAGTTACGGTAGCGGGGACGGGGAGCTGTTTTTT.

The chain carries TRBV5-6 and TRBJ1-2; D gene ambiguous. CDR3 length: 14 residues. Germline values: CDR1 SGHDT, CDR2 YYEEEE. Trimming stripped 3 bases from V and 8 bases from J, with 17 bases between. The CDR3 region is CASSSYLWSYGYTF. The DNA of the CDR3 is TGTGCCAGCAGCTCATATCTGTGGAGCTACGGCTACACCTTC.

V gene TRBV7-8 combines with J gene TRBJ1-2, with 10 bases fitting TRBD1. V dropped 5 bases and J dropped 6; count of bases not matched to a gene: 9. The CDR3 consists of 15 residues. CDR1 and CDR2 from the germline V gene are SGHVS and FQNEAQ. CDR3 DNA sequence: TGTGCCAGCAGCCGAGCGACAGGGGGCGTCGATGGCTACACCTTC. Protein product: CASSRATGGVDGYTF.

This clone has a single count. Distinct nucleotide sequences in the sample also encode this CDR3. This chain connects TRBV12-3 or TRBV12-4 to TRBJ1-2; D is ambiguous. The CDR3 runs to 12 residues. Between the trimmed V and J ends, which lost 2 bases and 5 bases, there was a span of 6 bases. CDR3 nucleotide sequence: TGTGCCAGCAGTTTAAGTAGTTATGGCTACACCTTC. Its protein is CASSLSSYGYTF.

The rearrangement joins TRBV9 to TRBJ2-1; D may match TRBD1 or TRBD2 (6 bases each). Germline V CDR1 and CDR2: SGDLS, YYNGEE. The CDR3 spans 17 residues. V shed 3 bases and J shed 5 bases, with 21 bases lying between them. CDR3 nucleotides: TGTGCCAGCAGCGAGCCCCAAGGAGGGGGGATTGACAATGAGCAGTTCTTC. It codes for CASSEPQGGGIDNEQFF. Complete variable domain (other parts from reference TRBV9 and TRBJ2-1): DSGVTQTPKHLITATGQRVTLRCSPRSGDLSVYWYQQSLDQGLQFLIQYYNGEERAKGNILERFSAQQFPDLHSELNLSSLELGDSALYFCASSEPQGGGIDNEQFFGPGTRLTVL.

The chain employs TRBV5-6 and TRBJ2-2; D may be TRBD1 (6 bases). Trimming stripped 1 base from V and 6 bases from J, with 10 bases between. The CDR3 runs 14 residues. CDR1 is SGHDT, CDR2 YYEEEE, per germline. CDR3 coding DNA: TGTGCCAGCAGCTTGCGGCCAGGGGCCGGGGAGCTGTTTTTT. This codes for CASSLRPGAGELFF. The variable domain in full, with the rest retrieved from reference TRBV5-6 and TRBJ2-2, is DAGVTQSPTHLIKTRGQQVTLRCSPKSGHDTVSWYQQALGQGPQFIFQYYEEEERQRGNFPDRFSGHQFPNYSSELNVNALLLGDSALYLCASSLRPGAGELFFGEGSRLTVL.

The chain combines TRBV14 with TRBJ2-1; D might be TRBD1 or TRBD2, each matching 6 bases. The germline V and J ends were trimmed by 2 bases and 3 bases, with 20 bases remaining between them. Germline CDR1 and CDR2: SGHDN and FVKESK. This CDR3 region has 18 residues. The CDR3 sequence: CASSQRGRGQNFYNEQFF. DNA for the CDR3: TGTGCCAGCAGCCAACGGGGGCGTGGACAGAATTTCTACAATGAGCAGTTCTTC.

The V and J genes are TRBV4-1 and TRBJ2-5, with TRBD2 matching over 10 bases. CDR3 length: 15 amino acids. CDR1 and CDR2 (germline): MGHRA, YSYEKL. V was pared by 5 bases and J by 5 bases, with 8 bases of the junction left unmatched. Here the CDR3 reads CASSFRLAGGETQYF. The CDR3 DNA follows: TGCGCCAGCAGCTTCCGACTAGCGGGCGGGGAGACCCAGTACTTC.

This chain links TRBV3-1 (or the pseudogene TRBV3-2) with TRBJ2-5, with 7 bases that match TRBD1. Looked up from germline, CDR1 is LGHDT and CDR2 is YNNKEL (reference sequence). V lost 5 bases, J lost 5 bases, and 11 bases stayed unmatched. CDR3 length: 15 residues. The CDR3 bases are TGTGCCAGCAGCACTCCAGGGGGTATTGGTGAGACCCAGTACTTC. Amino acid sequence: CASSTPGGIGETQYF.

This clone came up once. V and J are TRBV5-1 and TRBJ1-2; 7 bases are shared with TRBD1. There are 14 residues in the CDR3. The junction had 7 bases not matched to a gene; V was cut back by 4 bases and J by 4 bases. Per germline, CDR1 SGHRS and CDR2 YFSETQ. This CDR3 is CASSITGTAYGYTF. CDR3 bases: TGCGCCAGCAGCATTACCGGGACAGCCTATGGCTACACCTTC. The full variable domain, its missing parts supplied by reference TRBV5-1 and TRBJ1-2, is KAGVTQTPRYLIKTRGQQVTLSCSPISGHRSVSWYQQTPGQGLQFLFEYFSETQRNKGNFPGRFSGRQFSNSRSEMNVSTLELGDSALYLCASSITGTAYGYTFGSGTRLTVV.

The DNA for the CDR3 is TGCGCCAGCAGTTACGGATCGAACACCGGGGAGCTGTTTTTT. Translating gives CASSYGSNTGELFF. The rearrangement uses TRBV10-1 and TRBJ2-2; D not resolved. Trimming took off 5 bases at V and 0 bases at J, with 7 bases between the two ends. The length of the CDR3 is 14 residues. Germline V CDR1 and CDR2: WNHNN, SYGVQD (reference sequence).